This T cell receptor beta chain comes out of a study of T cells in Graves' hyperthyroidism and ophthalmopathy. Findings and limits, study-wide: A model of 13 V-J pairs discriminated ophthalmopathy from stable hyperthyroidism. It was a median approximately six months before onset that the model predicted ophthalmopathy.

The germline gives CDR1 DFQATT, CDR2 SNEGSKA (reference sequence). CDR3 length: 16 residues. Exclusions: uncontrolled infection, other autoimmune disease, pregnancy, lactation. Fresh peripheral blood, 10 ml, was the source of the PBMCs. TCR beta CDR3 regions were amplified from RNA. First-round RT-PCR of the TCR CDR3 relied on the HTBI primer set. TCRdb passed the multiplex PCR reads through MiXCR, listing each CDR3 protein once. The sample carries hundreds of thousands of distinct CDR3 sequences, roughly 14% recorded once. With respect to this clonotype: Its specificity is not known. At one end, the junction sequence differs from germline, possibly due to a read error.

Sequencing was performed on blood. V and J are TRBV20-1 and TRBJ2-1; 16 nucleotides agree with TRBD2. The clonotype originates from a woman aged 45 to 65 with Graves' ophthalmopathy. The CDR3 coding sequence is TGTAGTCCGGGACTAGCGGGAGGGAGCTCCTACAATGAGCAGTTCTTC. Amino acid sequence: CSPGLAGGSSYNEQFF.